The 14 T cell receptor beta chains below all came from one sample that was sequenced in a study of cytomegalovirus exposure and HLA in healthy donors. PCR was performed using 60 Vbeta and 13 Jbeta primers. This table comes from immunoSEQ multiplex PCR, and its TCRdb copy is limited to in-frame clones, with some not included. The profile shows roughly 130,000 clones, 80% of them singletons. The sample was PBMCs. These receptors originate from a middle-aged man in good health and CMV-seronegative.

This rearrangement joins TRBV6-5 to TRBJ1-1, with D perhaps TRBD1 (6 bases). This CDR3 is built from 14 residues. Germline V CDR1 and CDR2: MNHEY, SVGAGI. Trimming removed 3 bases from V and 5 bases from J, with 13 bases in between. CDR3 sequence (DNA): TGTGCCAGCAGTTATGGGGGCATTAGGACTGAAGCTTTCTTT. Translation: CASSYGGIRTEAFF.

This sequence joins TRBV5-8 and TRBJ1-1; D is possibly TRBD1 (6 bases). The CDR3 contains 17 residues. The V end lost 1 base, the J end lost 7 bases, and 23 bases lay between the germline ends. The germline gives CDR1 SGHTS, CDR2 YDEGEE. This CDR3 is CASSLNLRAGALHEAFF. In DNA, the CDR3 is TGTGCCAGCAGCTTGAATCTGAGGGCAGGGGCCCTGCATGAAGCTTTCTTT.

The J gene is TRBJ1-1, the V gene TRBV7-9; the match to TRBD1 covers 8 bases. The CDR3 sequence is 15 residues long. The germline gives CDR1 SEHNR, CDR2 FQNEAQ (reference sequence). Germline trimming cut 5 bases from V and 4 bases from J; bases unmatched to any gene: 9. The CDR3: CASSAPGGYRTEAFF. The CDR3 region has the DNA TGTGCCAGCAGCGCCCCAGGGGGCTATCGCACTGAAGCTTTCTTT.

The V gene is TRBV27, the J gene TRBJ1-2; tentatively, D is TRBD1 (5 bases). The germline V gene has CDR1 MNHEY and CDR2 SMNVEV (reference sequence). This CDR3 is 13 amino acids long. Trimming took 6 bases from V and 2 from J, leaving 10 bases between them. The CDR3 sequence: CASRSNRNYGYTF. CDR3 nucleotides: TGTGCCAGCAGGAGTAACAGGAACTATGGCTACACCTTC.

The chain carries TRBV10-2 and TRBJ2-7, with 7 bases matching TRBD2. CDR3 length: 11 residues. The V gene's germline CDR1 is WSHSY and CDR2 SAAADI. V was pared by 11 bases and J by 5 bases, with 6 bases of the junction left unmatched. The CDR3 reads CAGGRENEQYF. The CDR3 region has the DNA TGCGCCGGGGGGAGGGAGAACGAGCAGTACTTC.

V is TRBV7-7 and J is TRBJ2-5; TRBD2 matches at 10 bases. With V trimmed by 6 bases and J by 7 bases, 5 bases remained unmatched. Per the germline V gene, CDR1 is SSHAT and CDR2 is FNYEAQ (reference sequence). The CDR3 sequence is 13 residues long. The DNA for the CDR3 is TGTGCCAGCAGTAGCGGGGGGCCGGGGACCCAGTACTTC. Amino acid sequence: CASSSGGPGTQYF.

The chain recombines TRBV4-1 with TRBJ2-3; D is possibly TRBD1 (6 bases). This CDR3 region has 15 residues. Looked up from germline, CDR1 is MGHRA and CDR2 is YSYEKL. V lost 4 bases and J 4 bases, leaving 15 bases between the germline ends. The CDR3 region is CASSRTGFGADTQYF. CDR3 in DNA: TGCGCCAGCAGCCGCACAGGGTTTGGAGCAGATACGCAGTATTTT.

The chain uses TRBV7-2 and TRBJ2-7, with TRBD2 matching over 7 bases. The CDR3 is 17 amino acids. CDR1 is SGHTA and CDR2 is FQGNSA in the germline V gene. The trim removed 0 bases at V and 2 bases at J, leaving 10 bases unmatched. The CDR3 spells CASSLAGGQRRTYEQYF. The CDR3 DNA sequence: TGTGCCAGCAGCTTAGCGGGAGGGCAGCGTAGAACCTACGAGCAGTACTTC.

The chain employs TRBV7-2 and TRBJ2-1, with D perhaps matching TRBD1 (6 bases). This CDR3 has 16 amino acids. Trimming cost V 5 bases and J 4 bases, with 18 bases left between them. CDR1 SGHTA and CDR2 FQGNSA come from the germline V gene. In DNA, the CDR3 is TGTGCCAGCAGCCCCCCGAGACAGGCCCATTACAATGAGCAGTTCTTC. Residues: CASSPPRQAHYNEQFF. The full variable domain, in which reference TRBV7-2 and TRBJ2-1 provide the parts outside the CDR3, is GAGVSQSPSNKVTEKGKDVELRCDPISGHTALYWYRQSLGQGLEFLIYFQGNSAPDKSGLPSDRFSAERTGGSVSTLTIQRTQQEDSAVYLCASSPPRQAHYNEQFFGPGTRLTVL.

The chain has TRBV5-8 and TRBJ1-1; D remains ambiguous. Germline values: CDR1 SGHTS, CDR2 YDEGEE. The CDR3 consists of 13 residues. V lost 1 base and J 1 base, leaving 5 bases between the germline ends. CDR3 in amino acids: CASSLQENTEAFF. CDR3 DNA: TGTGCCAGCAGCTTGCAGGAGAACACTGAAGCTTTCTTT.

The rearrangement uses TRBV11-1 and TRBJ2-7; TRBD2 might be the D (6 bases). V was trimmed by 5 bases and J by 3 bases, leaving 14 bases between them. CDR1 is SGHAT and CDR2 is FQDESV in the germline V gene (reference sequence). The CDR3 extends over 14 amino acids. In nucleotides, the CDR3 is TGTGCCAGCAGCCCGGGACTCGGCTACTACGAGCAGTACTTC. It translates to CASSPGLGYYEQYF.

The gene calls are TRBV4-1 and TRBJ1-1, with D tentatively TRBD1 (5 bases). V was shortened by 2 bases and J by 1 base, with 14 bases between the two germline ends. The CDR3 totals 16 residues. Germline CDR1 reads MGHRA; CDR2 reads YSYEKL. The CDR3 is CASSQPGGGTNTEAFF. DNA of the CDR3: TGCGCCAGCAGCCAACCGGGGGGAGGGACGAACACTGAAGCTTTCTTT.

This clone was detected a few times. The CDR3 is CASSYGQSTDTQYF. In nucleotides, the CDR3 is TGCGCCAGCAGCTACGGACAGAGCACAGATACGCAGTATTTT. This rearrangement joins TRBV5-1 to TRBJ2-3, with a weak D call TRBD1 (6 bases). Germline CDR1 SGHRS, CDR2 YFSETQ. Trimming shortened V by 3 bases and J by 0 bases, and 8 bases separated the two germline ends. This CDR3 is 14 amino acids long.

The chain has TRBV5-4 and TRBJ2-7, with 11 bases lining up with TRBD2. The CDR3 has 17 amino acids. CDR1 SGHNT and CDR2 YYREEE come from the germline V gene (reference sequence). Trimming cost V 4 bases and J 2 bases; bases outside gene matches: 11. The CDR3 here is CASSGGNSGRVPYEQYF. CDR3 coding DNA: TGTGCCAGCAGCGGAGGAAATAGCGGGAGGGTTCCCTACGAGCAGTACTTC.